This entry describes one T cell receptor (beta chain). Other DNA sequences in this specimen translate into the identical CDR3. Clones were read by immunoSEQ multiplex PCR, and TCRdb kept only the in-frame ones, dropping some. The table shows nearly 50,000 clones, with about 85% occurring only once. This sample is drawn from a study of blood T cell repertoires in COVID-19. V lost 2 bases, J lost 5 bases, and 4 bases lay in between. CDR3 size: 11 residues. The germline gives CDR1 MNHEY, CDR2 SVGAGI. The sequencing input was peripheral blood. The chain couples TRBV6-5 to TRBJ2-7, with D uncertain. This clonotype was obtained from a man aged 40-49 years with active COVID-19. The CDR3 region has the DNA TGTGCCAGCAGTTACGGGCACGAGCAGTACTTC. It translates to CASSYGHEQYF.